This TCR beta chain stems from a study of T cell clones after liver transplantation. Study-wide context: Apart from a few HCV-positive recipients, transplants were for non-autoimmune, non-viral reasons.

Profiling relied on immunoSEQ multiplex PCR, and the TCRdb table lists in-frame clones only, not all of them. Of some 60,000 clones listed, around three quarters are singletons. This CDR3 spans 14 amino acids. V lost 2 bases and J 12 bases, leaving 19 bases between the germline ends. The sequence came from a human patient who received a liver transplant. The graft donor may account for some of the T cells. The sequences come from CD4+ T cells from blood, collected at the approximately 15-month timepoint. The chain links TRBV23-1 to TRBJ1-1; possibly TRBD1 for D (5 bases). TRBV23-1 is designated an ORF whose function remains uncertain. The CDR3 nucleotides are TGCGCCAGCAGTCAACCGGACACCCCAGGCAGGACTTTCTTT. Amino acid sequence: CASSQPDTPGRTFF.